The clone carrying this TCR beta chain has ten or more counts. The target antigen is unknown. The CDR3 extends over 14 amino acids. The germline gives CDR1 DFQATT, CDR2 SNEGSKA (reference sequence). Between the trimmed V and J ends, which lost 2 bases and 10 bases, there was a span of 17 bases. The data were taken from a study of neurological immune-mediated disorders. Study-wide findings and caveats: The greatest TCR clonal expansion appeared in HTLV-1-associated myelopathy and the smallest, falling below healthy controls, in multiple sclerosis.

The team produced cDNA through 5'RACE using 10-nucleotide random UMIs. The output of every sequencing run, over 180 million TCR-beta sequences, came from 15-18 subjects. TCRdb ran MiXCR on the 5' RACE reads and lists one entry per CDR3 protein. The top ten clones hold about 1% of a sample with tens of thousands of distinct CDR3 sequences, 2% to 3% of them seen once. This sequence originates from a woman aged 25 to 39 with multiple sclerosis. The sample comprised PBMCs. The chain employs TRBV20-1 and TRBJ1-4, with D possibly TRBD1 on 6 matching bases. The CDR3 nucleotides read TGCAGTGCTAGAAAGGACAGCTCGGGAGGAAAACTGTTTTTT. Its protein product is CSARKDSSGGKLFF.